This TCR beta chain was found in a study of monozygotic twins with inflammatory bowel disease. Whole-study findings and limits: With others, IBD patients shared fewer clonotypes than healthy twins did, especially with disease activity. There were differing immunosuppressive treatments, which may have added variability to patient repertoires. TCRbeta diversity (inverse Simpson) was lower in IBD patients than in healthy co-twins.

Amplification used two nested PCRs: approximately 16 cycles, then approximately 9 cycles, on TCRalpha/TCRbeta cDNA. TCRdb reprocessed the 5' RACE reads; each CDR3 protein has one entry and no DNA is given. Its table lists about 160,000 distinct CDR3 sequences. CDR1 and CDR2 from the germline V gene are SGHDT and YYEEEE. The CDR3 extends over 15 amino acids. A note on this clonotype: No antigen is known for it.

The V call is TRBV5-6, the J call TRBJ1-6; with no DNA, the TCRdb D assignment of TRBD1 cannot be verified. Sequencing was performed on blood. The receptor was isolated from a human donor with ulcerative colitis or Crohn's disease, or a healthy co-twin of an affected twin (not recorded which). The CDR3 reads CASSLDGRGGSPLHF.